This T cell receptor (beta chain) was captured by sequencing in a study of shared clonotypes between healthy human individuals. The CDR3 is 13 residues long. Between the trimmed V and J ends, which lost 10 bases and 5 bases, there was a span of 18 bases. CDR1 is SGHNT and CDR2 is YYREEE in the germline V gene (reference sequence). The data were produced by immunoSEQ multiplex PCR, yet TCRdb's version contains in-frame clones alone and is incomplete. Of some 2 million clones listed, 85% to 95% are singletons. The sequence was collected from a man aged 18-30 years in good health. The J gene is TRBJ1-2, the V gene TRBV5-4; D gene unclear. The specimen sequenced was naive CD4+ T cells sorted from blood. Noted subset: CD45RA+ positively selected. CDR3 in amino acids: CAVRTAPFYGYTF. The CDR3 coding sequence is TGTGCCGTGAGGACCGCACCCTTTTATGGCTACACCTTC. The full variable domain, rest sourced from reference TRBV5-4 and TRBJ1-2, is ETGVTQSPTHLIKTRGQQVTLRCSSQSGHNTVSWYQQALGQGPQFIFQYYREEENGRGNFPPRFSGLQFPNYSSELNVNALELDDSALYLCAVRTAPFYGYTFGSGTRLTVV.